These 15 T cell receptor beta chains were sequenced from one sample in a study of cytomegalovirus exposure and HLA in healthy donors. The PCR contained 60 Vbeta and 13 Jbeta primers. Produced via immunoSEQ multiplex PCR; TCRdb's table is partial and in-frame only. The data show roughly 180,000 clones, approximately 84% seen once. The specimen was PBMCs. The receptor source for this set is a boy aged 5-17 years in good health and CMV-seronegative.

This clone was found a few times. The chain employs TRBV10-3 and TRBJ2-1, with D tentatively TRBD2 (5 bases). CDR3 length: 12 amino acids. Germline V gene data show CDR1 as ENHRY and CDR2 as SYGVKD. Trimming shortened V by 2 bases and J by 8 bases, and 7 bases separated the two germline ends. Here the CDR3 reads CAISEVSDEQFF. The CDR3 DNA is TGTGCCATCAGTGAGGTTAGCGATGAGCAGTTCTTC.

The J gene is TRBJ1-1, the V gene TRBV5-4, with TRBD1 as a possible D gene (5 bases). The length of the CDR3 is 13 residues. CDR1 SGHNT and CDR2 YYREEE come from the germline V gene (reference sequence). Trimming left V 3 bases short and J 5 bases short, with 11 bases between. CDR3 DNA: TGTGCCAGCAGCTATATGGGGGGGACTGAAGCTTTCTTT. This encodes CASSYMGGTEAFF. Supplemented by reference TRBV5-4 and TRBJ1-1, the full variable domain reads ETGVTQSPTHLIKTRGQQVTLRCSSQSGHNTVSWYQQALGQGPQFIFQYYREEENGRGNFPPRFSGLQFPNYSSELNVNALELDDSALYLCASSYMGGTEAFFGQGTRLTVV.

V and J are TRBV5-1 and TRBJ1-5; 11 nucleotides agree with TRBD1. With 4 bases clipped from V and 4 bases from J, the junction kept 4 bases outside the gene matches. The germline V gene has CDR1 SGHRS and CDR2 YFSETQ. This CDR3 has 15 residues. The CDR3 loop reads CASSIGTGGNQPQHF. The CDR3 nucleotides are TGCGCCAGCAGCATCGGGACAGGGGGGAATCAGCCCCAGCATTTT.

This clone was seen only once. This chain connects TRBV2 to TRBJ2-7; tentatively, D is TRBD2 (5 bases). The CDR3 length is 17 residues. The V gene lost 2 bases and the J gene lost 0 bases, with 17 bases spanning the gap. Germline CDR1 is SNHLY and CDR2 is FYNNEI. CDR3 sequence (DNA): TGTGCCAGCAGTGAAAGGGCACGGAGGCGAAGCTCCTACGAGCAGTACTTC. It translates to CASSERARRRSSYEQYF.

The J gene is TRBJ2-2, the V gene TRBV11-2; TRBD1 is a possible D gene (6 bases). Germline V gene sequence: CDR1 SGHAT, CDR2 FQNNGV. The CDR3 loop spans 16 amino acids. V lost 1 base and J 6 bases, leaving 15 bases between the germline ends. The CDR3 region has the DNA TGTGCCAGCAGCTTAGTAATGGCAGGGGTGGCCGGGGAGCTGTTTTTT. Translated, it gives CASSLVMAGVAGELFF.

This clone was picked up a small number of times. The genes are TRBV6-6 and TRBJ1-5; D unresolved. The germline gives CDR1 MNHNY, CDR2 SVGAGI (reference sequence). This CDR3 is built from 13 residues. Trimming left V 6 bases short and J 0 bases short, with 6 bases between. DNA for the CDR3: TGTGCCAGCAGCCAATTTAGCAATCAGCCCCAGCATTTT. Its protein is CASSQFSNQPQHF.

In its sample, this clone was seen a few times. This rearrangement joins TRBV7-9 to TRBJ2-7; D unresolved. Germline values: CDR1 SEHNR, CDR2 FQNEAQ (reference sequence). V was cut by 4 bases and J by 2 bases, with 12 bases left in between. The CDR3 runs 14 residues. The CDR3 region has the DNA TGTGCCAGCAGCTCCCCGACTGTAGCCTACGAGCAGTACTTC. Protein sequence: CASSSPTVAYEQYF.

The chain carries TRBV30 and TRBJ1-6, with TRBD1 matching over 10 bases. The CDR3 is made up of 12 amino acids. V lost 6 bases and J lost 12; bases outside the gene matches: 5. Germline V lookup: CDR1 GTSNPN, CDR2 SVGIG (reference sequence). The CDR3 nucleotides are TGTGCCTGTAGACAGGGGGCGCGACCCCTCCACTTT. Amino acid sequence: CACRQGARPLHF. Full variable domain (missing parts from reference TRBV30 and TRBJ1-6): SQTIHQWPATLVQPVGSPLSLECTVEGTSNPNLYWYRQAAGRGLQLLFYSVGIGQISSEVPQNLSASRPQDRQFILSSKKLLLSDSGFYLCACRQGARPLHFGNGTRLTVT.

The chain carries TRBV28 and TRBJ2-7; 11 bases are a match to TRBD2. Trimming removed 6 bases from V and 7 bases from J; junction bases left unmatched: 8. This CDR3 comprises 14 residues. CDR1 and CDR2 (germline): MDHEN, SYDVKM. The CDR3: CASSTLAGVGEQYF. The CDR3 DNA reads as TGTGCCAGCAGCACACTAGCGGGAGTAGGTGAGCAGTACTTC.

The chain couples TRBV19 to TRBJ1-2; D remains ambiguous. The CDR3 has 17 residues. V dropped 4 bases and J dropped 8 bases, with 26 bases sitting between them. Germline V CDR1 and CDR2: LNHDA, SQIVND (reference sequence). The CDR3 reads CASSNFSGWEGSGGYTF. The CDR3 coding sequence is TGTGCCAGTAGTAATTTTTCCGGATGGGAAGGGTCGGGGGGCTACACCTTC.

This chain uses TRBV27 with TRBJ2-3; D may be TRBD1 (7 bases). The germline V gene encodes CDR1 MNHEY and CDR2 SMNVEV (reference sequence). V lost 4 bases and J 2 bases, leaving 22 bases between the germline ends. The CDR3 is made up of 18 amino acids. CDR3 DNA: TGTGCCAGCAGTTATAACCAGGGGGGAGTAGGGGACACAGATACGCAGTATTTT. This codes for CASSYNQGGVGDTDTQYF.

This chain links TRBV4-2 with TRBJ1-4; D remains unclear. The CDR3 contains 16 residues. V lost 0 bases to trimming and J lost 8 bases, with 16 bases between them. Germline assignment: CDR1 LGHNA and CDR2 YNFKEQ. CDR3 coding DNA: TGTGCCAGCAGCCAAGATGAGAGTGAGGCATCGGAAAAACTGTTTTTT. Translating gives CASSQDESEASEKLFF.

The chain combines TRBV4-1 with TRBJ2-1; perhaps TRBD2 as D (7 bases). The CDR3 consists of 16 residues. Per germline, CDR1 MGHRA and CDR2 YSYEKL. The V gene lost 5 bases and the J gene lost 1 base, with 15 bases spanning the gap. CDR3 sequence (DNA): TGCGCCAGCAGCAAAGGGGGGGGACCATCCTACAATGAGCAGTTCTTC. This sequence encodes CASSKGGGPSYNEQFF.

The CDR3 DNA reads TGTGCCAGCAGCCGGGGGTTGGACACTGAAGCTTTCTTT. It codes for CASSRGLDTEAFF. The genes are TRBV9 and TRBJ1-1; D may be TRBD1 (5 bases). CDR1 and CDR2 from the germline V gene are SGDLS and YYNGEE. This CDR3 has 13 amino acids. V was pared by 4 bases and J by 3 bases, with 10 bases between.

J is TRBJ1-5 and V is TRBV7-9; 9 positions agree with TRBD1. The CDR3 runs 19 residues. Germline-derived CDR1 and CDR2 are SEHNR and FQNEAQ (reference sequence). The V and J ends lost 5 bases and 0 bases, in that order; junction bases with no gene match: 14. The CDR3: CASSLRTGAVIYSNQPQHF. CDR3 DNA: TGTGCCAGCAGCCTCAGGACAGGGGCCGTGATTTATAGCAATCAGCCCCAGCATTTT.